Presented here are 2 T cell receptor beta chains from one specimen sequenced in a study of blood T cells in healthy people across ages. Then a second PCR, running roughly 6 to 11 cycles, was carried out with a sample-barcoded 5' primer and a J-beta primer mix. TCRdb used MiXCR to reprocess the 5' RACE reads, holding one entry per CDR3 protein. Of approximately 730,000 distinct CDR3 sequences detected, roughly 43% appear once; the ten largest clones hold approximately 22%. The sample consisted of blood. The receptors derive from a woman aged 55-70 years in good health.

A few counts support this clonotype. The rearrangement links TRBV7-9 to TRBJ1-1; the D gene is possibly TRBD1 (6 bases). Trimming shortened V by 2 bases and J by 5 bases, and 12 bases separated the two germline ends. In germline, CDR1 is SEHNR, CDR2 FQNEAQ (reference sequence). The CDR3 has 14 amino acids. The CDR3 protein is CASSLNREITEAFF. The CDR3 nucleotides read TGTGCCAGCAGCTTAAACAGGGAGATAACTGAAGCTTTCTTT.

Details on this clonotype: One end of the junction is discordant with germline, which a read error may explain. The chain combines TRBV7-7 with TRBJ2-5; D may be TRBD1 (5 bases). Germline assignment: CDR1 SSHAT and CDR2 FNYEAQ (reference sequence). The CDR3 length is 15 residues. CDR3 nucleotides: TGTGCTAGCAGCTTAGGCAGGGTCTACGAAGAGACCCAGTACTTC. It is translated as CASSLGRVYEETQYF.